This TCR beta chain emerged from a study of T cell clones after liver transplantation (dated 2019 in TCRdb). In the study overall: Samples were obtained from ITN030ST, a randomized trial in which withdrawal of immunosuppression was attempted within 2 years of liver transplantation. After a pre-transplant mixed lymphocyte reaction, TCRbeta sequencing was used to pinpoint donor-reactive T cell clones, which were subsequently tracked in post-transplant blood. As an antigen-independent comparator for the donor-reactive sequences, third party-reactive TCRbeta sequences from pre-transplant MLRs were identified as well. Of the eight recipients, a few were HCV-positive, while the remaining recipients had been transplanted for non-autoimmune, non-viral indications. Subjects received no induction therapy and standard immunosuppression until randomization at 12-24 months post-transplant. Tolerance was defined as complete withdrawal of immunosuppression for at least one year without a rise in liver enzymes beyond twice the upper limit of normal. Blood samples were collected pre-transplant, pre-randomization before withdrawal, and post-randomization after either full withdrawal or failed withdrawal. The studied cohort comprised 8 liver transplant recipients, 3 classified as tolerant and 5 as non-tolerant.

High-throughput TCRbeta CDR3 sequencing of frozen genomic DNA was performed by immunoSEQ, with PCR amplification, mapping, bias correction and internal controls included. As for how the authors treated the data: Only productive rearrangements were retained, and each unique TCRbeta sequence was defined by its CDR3 nucleotide sequence together with its V and J gene. A sequence counted as donor-reactive only if the sequence showed at least 5-fold expansion in CFSE-low cells compared with unstimulated pre-transplant cells and had a frequency of at least 0.01%. To ensure at least 90% detection power, minimum frequency thresholds were set for each subject based on that subject's lowest-template unstimulated sample. Jensen-Shannon divergence between the top 1000 TCRbeta sequences post- versus pre-transplant served as the measure of repertoire turnover. Changes in detection of donor-reactive sequences were assessed with two-sided Fisher's exact tests. TCRdb took over this immuneACCESS table, retaining in-frame rearrangements with V and J assigned. Such tables are incomplete; in checked studies, under half of the missing clones stem from an unresolved V gene, and the remainder is unexplained. D and trimming come from the DNA, and the V and J calls and clone size come from that table. The sample data list some 80,000 clones, and roughly 84% of these were observed just once. Jointly, the top ten make up under 2.5% of the sample.

Details on this clone: The antigen this receptor binds is unknown. Per-nucleotide qualities are absent, and no much larger clonotype sits a single base away.

Unstimulated PBMCs, after thawing, were stained for CD3, CD4 and CD8 and then FACS-sorted into CD3+CD4+ and CD3+CD8+ populations. All 8 studied subjects were randomized to immunosuppression withdrawal. Genomic DNA was isolated with the Qiagen DNeasy Blood and Tissue Kit. The germline V gene (reference sequence) specifies SGHAT as CDR1 and FQDESV as CDR2. The CDR3 runs 16 residues from the cysteine to the phenylalanine. Only CDR3 DNA is held: 48 bases, read in frame from base 1. Unmatched junction bases come to 5, with V trimmed by 0 bases and J by 3 bases. Overall results and qualifications from the work: Donor-reactive sequences decreased more than third party-reactive sequences, which suggests partial antigen-specific deletion that was not related to withdrawal success. Circulating donor-reactive CD4 TCRbeta sequences fell significantly post-transplant in most of the 8 subjects, irrespective of tolerance or HCV status. Low numbers of available donor cells limited the measurable donor-reactive repertoire in a couple of subjects. When repertoire turnover was accounted for, significantly reduced detection of donor-reactive sequences was found in 7 of 8 subjects for CD4 and in 8 of 8 subjects for CD8. The conclusions were preliminary, being limited by small, heterogeneous patient numbers and by non-standardized post-transplant time points. Because no allograft tissue specimens were available, donor-reactive T cells may have migrated into the graft instead of being deleted.

The chain was built from TRBV11-1 and TRBJ2-7; 10 bases in the middle match TRBD2. The sequenced sample was CD4+ T cells from blood, obtained around 48 months after liver transplant. The receptor was derived from a human patient who received a liver transplant. A transplant means some T cells may be of graft donor rather than patient origin. Read as DNA, the sequence is TGTGCCAGCAGCTTAGCATCTAGCGGGAGTCGCTACGAGCAGTACTTC. This translates into CASSLASSGSRYEQYF.